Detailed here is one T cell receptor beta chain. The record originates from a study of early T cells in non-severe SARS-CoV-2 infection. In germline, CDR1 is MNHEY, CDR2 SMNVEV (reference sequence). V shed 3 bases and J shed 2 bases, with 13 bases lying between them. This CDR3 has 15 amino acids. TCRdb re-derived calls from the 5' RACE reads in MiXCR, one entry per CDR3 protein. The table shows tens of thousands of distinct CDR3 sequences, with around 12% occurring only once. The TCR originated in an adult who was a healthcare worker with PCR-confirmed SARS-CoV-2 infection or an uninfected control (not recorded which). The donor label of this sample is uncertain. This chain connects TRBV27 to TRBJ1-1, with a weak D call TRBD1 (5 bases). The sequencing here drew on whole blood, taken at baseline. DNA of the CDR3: TGTGCCAGCAGTTTGGGGGTCGGGGGAAACACTGAAGCTTTCTTT. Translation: CASSLGVGGNTEAFF.